This TCR beta chain derives from a study of T cell changes during pregnancy in multiple sclerosis. Libraries were prepared by immunoSEQ multiplex PCR; TCRdb keeps only in-frame clonotypes and omits some of them. The data contain tens of thousands of clones, approximately 94% of them singletons. V lost 6 bases and J 7 bases, leaving 19 bases between the germline ends. This CDR3 is built from 15 residues. CDR1 is MDHEN and CDR2 is SYDVKM in the germline V gene. V gene TRBV28 combines with J gene TRBJ1-5, with D perhaps matching TRBD1 (5 bases). The sequence came from a female donor with multiple sclerosis, enrolled in a pregnancy study. The input for sequencing was CD4+ T cells from peripheral blood mononuclear cells, taken before pregnancy. This CDR3 reads CASSRSGGESQPQHF. The CDR3 DNA reads TGTGCCAGCAGCCGCTCGGGGGGGGAGTCACAGCCCCAGCATTTT.